This T cell receptor (beta chain) was observed in a study of patients and donors after allogeneic stem cell transplantation. The ends were cut back, 3 bases at V and 6 bases at J, with 12 bases in the middle. The CDR3 contains 14 residues. TCRdb recomputed calls from the RT-PCR reads with MiXCR, one row per CDR3 protein. The data hold about 960,000 distinct CDR3 sequences, with roughly 18% observed a single time. This clonotype was observed a handful of times. This TCR was recovered from a human donor who was either an allogeneic HSCT recipient or a stem cell or donor lymphocyte infusion donor (not recorded which). It is not recorded whose cells these are; they may come from a transplant donor. The chain uses TRBV12-3 or TRBV12-4 and TRBJ1-5; a weak D match, TRBD1 (5 bases). Sequences were obtained from blood, either unsorted or a sorted T cell fraction (not recorded which). CDR3 DNA: TGTGCCAGCAGTTTGGGCAGGGATGCTCAGCCCCAGCATTTT. Translation: CASSLGRDAQPQHF.